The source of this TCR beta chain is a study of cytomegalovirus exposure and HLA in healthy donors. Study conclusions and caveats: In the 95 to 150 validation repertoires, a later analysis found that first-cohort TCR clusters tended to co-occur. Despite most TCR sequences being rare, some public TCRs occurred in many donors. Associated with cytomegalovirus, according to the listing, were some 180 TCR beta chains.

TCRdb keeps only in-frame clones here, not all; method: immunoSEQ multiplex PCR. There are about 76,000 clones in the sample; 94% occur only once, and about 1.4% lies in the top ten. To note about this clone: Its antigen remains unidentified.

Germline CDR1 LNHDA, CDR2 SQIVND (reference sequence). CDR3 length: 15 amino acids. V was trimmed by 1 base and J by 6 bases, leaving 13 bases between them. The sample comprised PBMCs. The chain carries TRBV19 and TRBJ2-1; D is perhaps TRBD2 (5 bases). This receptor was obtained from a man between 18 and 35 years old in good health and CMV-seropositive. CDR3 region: CASSIADSEGNEQFF. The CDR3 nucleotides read TGTGCCAGTAGTATAGCGGATAGCGAGGGCAATGAGCAGTTCTTC.